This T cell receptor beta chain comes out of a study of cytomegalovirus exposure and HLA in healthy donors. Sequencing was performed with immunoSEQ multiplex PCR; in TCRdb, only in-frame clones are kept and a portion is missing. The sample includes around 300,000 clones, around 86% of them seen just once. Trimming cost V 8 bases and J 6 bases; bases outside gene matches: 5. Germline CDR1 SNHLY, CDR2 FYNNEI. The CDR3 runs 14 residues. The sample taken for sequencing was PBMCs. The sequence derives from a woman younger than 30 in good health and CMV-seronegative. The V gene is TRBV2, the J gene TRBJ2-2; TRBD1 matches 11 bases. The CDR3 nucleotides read TGTGCCAGCCGCGGGACAGGGGGGGCCGGGGAGCTGTTTTTT. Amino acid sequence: CASRGTGGAGELFF.